A selection of T cell receptor beta chains follows, all from one sample in a study of blood T cell repertoires in COVID-19. Assay used: immunoSEQ multiplex PCR; TCRdb lists only in-frame clones, some missing. This repertoire shows around 250,000 clones, around nine tenths found once; its top ten account for roughly 1.7%. Sequencing input: PBMCs or T cells enriched from blood (not recorded which). The receptors stem from a woman between 45 and 65 years old who had recovered from COVID-19. Both conserved end residues are part of each CDR3. A D gene is named only where the DNA matches it firmly. For some rows the clone size is stated as once, few or many, or as a class when expanded; others skip it.

d_call	v_call	j_call	clone_size	cdr3_nt	cdr3_aa
.	TRBV19	TRBJ2-3	.	TGTGCCGTTGGTGTTGAGAGCACAGATACGCAGTATTTT	CAVGVESTDTQYF
TRBD1	TRBV5-5	TRBJ2-7	.	TGTGCCAGCAGCTGGACAGGGGGATACGAGCAGTACTTC	CASSWTGGYEQYF
.	TRBV28	TRBJ2-4	.	TGTGCCAGCAGTTTTGATAGGTCGGGGGTGGGCAAAAACATTCAGTACTTC	CASSFDRSGVGKNIQYF
TRBD1	TRBV25-1	TRBJ2-7	.	TGTGCCAGCAGTGACTCTCGGACAGGGGTAGCCTACGAGCAGTACTTC	CASSDSRTGVAYEQYF
TRBD2	TRBV6-6	TRBJ2-3	.	TGTGCCAGCAATTCGTTTGGGCTAGCGGCAGATACGCAGTATTTT	CASNSFGLAADTQYF
TRBD1	TRBV3-1/TRBV3-2	TRBJ2-3	.	TGTGCCAGCAGCCAAGGAGGGACAGGCACAGATACGCAGTATTTT	CASSQGGTGTDTQYF
TRBD1	TRBV2	TRBJ1-2	.	TGTGCCAGCAGCTACGCCGAGGGGGCAACCTTC	CASSYAEGATF
.	TRBV5-1	TRBJ1-3	.	TGCGCCAGCAGCTTAGAGGGACTGAGAACTGGAAACACCATATATTTT	CASSLEGLRTGNTIYF
.	TRBV19	TRBJ2-2	.	TGTGCCAGTAGTATAGAACTCACCGGGGAGCTGTTTTTT	CASSIELTGELFF
.	TRBV18	TRBJ2-2	.	TGTGCCAGCTCAGGACAGAGGGGCACCGGGGAGCTGTTTTTT	CASSGQRGTGELFF
.	TRBV11-2	TRBJ2-7	.	TGTGCCAGCAGCTTCCAGCGGATATCCTACGAGCAGTACTTC	CASSFQRISYEQYF
TRBD1	TRBV2	TRBJ1-1	.	TGTGCCAGCAGTGTAGGAGGAAGCAGGGGGCGTACTGAAGCTTTCTTT	CASSVGGSRGRTEAFF
.	TRBV21-1	TRBJ1-4	few	TGTGCCAGCACCCGGGGTGAAAAACTGTTTTTT	CASTRGEKLFF
.	TRBV6-5	TRBJ1-2	few	TGTGCCAGCAGTTACTCTACGGCTAACTATGGCTACACCTTC	CASSYSTANYGYTF
TRBD1	TRBV29-1	TRBJ1-2	.	TGCAGCGCCGAAACAGGGGTTGACTATGGCTACACCTTC	CSAETGVDYGYTF
TRBD2	TRBV5-1	TRBJ2-3	once	TGCGCCAGCAGCTCGGCCGGGACTAGCGGGAGTGATACGCAGTATTTT	CASSSAGTSGSDTQYF
TRBD2	TRBV2	TRBJ2-2	.	TGTGCCAGCAGGGCCGGGACTAGTCGTACCGGGGAGCTGTTTTTT	CASRAGTSRTGELFF
.	TRBV5-1	TRBJ2-1	.	TGCGCCAGCAGCGTTGGGCCAGCGGGTGGGACCAATGAGCAGTTCTTC	CASSVGPAGGTNEQFF
.	TRBV11-2	TRBJ2-6	.	TGTGCCAGCAGCTTACAACAATCTGGGGCCAACGTCCTGACTTTC	CASSLQQSGANVLTF
TRBD2	TRBV28	TRBJ2-3	once	TGTGCCAGCAGTTTCCGCATTTGGCGAGCGGGGTTCACAGATACGCAGTATTTT	CASSFRIWRAGFTDTQYF
TRBD1	TRBV27	TRBJ2-2	.	TGTGCCACCGTGGGGACAGGGCCGAACACCGGGGAGCTGTTTTTT	CATVGTGPNTGELFF
.	TRBV27	TRBJ2-7	.	TGTGCCAGCAGTTTATCTGCGGTTTACGAGCAGTACTTC	CASSLSAVYEQYF
TRBD1	TRBV6-6	TRBJ1-2	.	TGTGCCAGCCTGACAGGGGGAAACTATGGCTACACCTTC	CASLTGGNYGYTF
.	TRBV9	TRBJ1-3	.	TGTGCCAGCAGCGTAGGTCTAGGAAACACCATATATTTT	CASSVGLGNTIYF
TRBD1	TRBV19	TRBJ2-2	.	TGTGCCAGTAGTAGGACAGGGGGCAGAGTGGCCGGGGAGCTGTTTTTT	CASSRTGGRVAGELFF
.	TRBV11-2	TRBJ2-3	.	TGTGCCAGCAGCTTAGTTCTTAGCACAGATACGCAGTATTTT	CASSLVLSTDTQYF
.	TRBV7-3	TRBJ2-5	.	TGTGCCAGCAGCCCTTTGGGAGGAACAGAGACCCAGTACTTC	CASSPLGGTETQYF
TRBD2	TRBV7-2	TRBJ2-4	.	TGTGCCAGCAGCGTCCCGGGACTAGCGGGGACCAAAAACATTCAGTACTTC	CASSVPGLAGTKNIQYF
.	TRBV9	TRBJ2-6	.	TGTGCCAGCAGGGGTACTACCTCTGGGGCCAACGTCCTGACTTTC	CASRGTTSGANVLTF
.	TRBV12-3/TRBV12-4	TRBJ2-7	once	TGTGCCAGCAGTCCGGAGGTTACGGGAGAGCAGTACTTC	CASSPEVTGEQYF
.	TRBV2	TRBJ2-7	.	TGTGCCAGCAGTGAAGCGCTTCCCGAGGGTGAGCAGTACTTC	CASSEALPEGEQYF
.	TRBV2	TRBJ1-4	once	TGTGCCAGCAGTGATGGCAGGGTTGATGAAAAACTGTTTTTT	CASSDGRVDEKLFF
.	TRBV27	TRBJ2-3	once	TGTGCCAGCAGTCTGGCCCGGGGGGCGAATACGCAGTATTTT	CASSLARGANTQYF
TRBD2	TRBV11-2	TRBJ2-3	.	TGTGCCAGCAGCTTAGAAAACCCTAGCGGGAGACAACGCACAGATACGCAGTATTTT	CASSLENPSGRQRTDTQYF
.	TRBV5-1	TRBJ1-2	.	TGCGCCAGCAGCTCGTCAGGGAGGAACTATGGCTACACCTTC	CASSSSGRNYGYTF
.	TRBV4-1	TRBJ1-6	few	TGCGCCAGCAGCCAAGATATTGGCGGCTTGGTTTCACCCCTCCACTTT	CASSQDIGGLVSPLHF
.	TRBV11-2	TRBJ1-5	once	TGTGCCAGCAGCTTAGGGGGGGGTGATCAGCCCCAGCATTTT	CASSLGGGDQPQHF
.	TRBV3-1/TRBV3-2	TRBJ1-1	.	TGTGCCAGCATGCCGGCACGGGGGGTCGCGAACACTGAAGCTTTCTTT	CASMPARGVANTEAFF
TRBD1	TRBV20-1	TRBJ2-1	.	TGCAGTGCTAGTTTCGGTACAGGGAAGACAGGGGGCAAATTTAATGAGCAGTTCTTC	CSASFGTGKTGGKFNEQFF
.	TRBV5-1	TRBJ2-3	once	TGCGCCAGCGGAACCTCGGGAAGCGGCACAGATACGCAGTATTTT	CASGTSGSGTDTQYF
.	TRBV28	TRBJ2-7	.	TGTGCCAGCAGACACGACAGCTTCTCCTACGAGCAGTACTTC	CASRHDSFSYEQYF
.	TRBV3-1/TRBV3-2	TRBJ1-2	.	TGTGCCAGCAGCCTAGGGACTTCTGGGGGCTACACCTTC	CASSLGTSGGYTF
.	TRBV5-8	TRBJ1-1	once	TGTGCCAGCAGCTCATATAGATACACTGAAGCTTTCTTT	CASSSYRYTEAFF
.	TRBV7-2	TRBJ2-7	.	TGTGCCAGCAGCAGCACGGGACTCCATACCTACGAGCAGTACTTC	CASSSTGLHTYEQYF
.	TRBV2	TRBJ1-3	.	TGTGCCAGCAGTTACAGGGCCTCTGGAAACACCATATATTTT	CASSYRASGNTIYF
.	TRBV2	TRBJ1-6	.	TGTGCCAGCAAACGATCGGGGGTCGACCCGGGGGATTCACCCCTCCACTTT	CASKRSGVDPGDSPLHF
TRBD1	TRBV6-5	TRBJ1-1	.	TGTGCCAGCAGTTATTCATCCGGGACAGGGGGCTCTGAAGCTTTCTTT	CASSYSSGTGGSEAFF
.	TRBV12-3/TRBV12-4	TRBJ1-5	.	TGTGCCAGCAGTTTGGCAGGGCCCCAGCATTTT	CASSLAGPQHF
.	TRBV30	TRBJ1-5	.	TGTGCCTGGAGTGTCAGGGGTAACAATCAGCCCCAGCATTTT	CAWSVRGNNQPQHF